The 22 T cell receptor beta chains presented below share a single source sample, sequenced in a study of blood T cell repertoires in COVID-19. Generated by immunoSEQ multiplex PCR, the TCRdb table keeps only in-frame clones and is missing some. The sample contains fewer than 500,000 clones, around nine tenths of which appear only once. The sample comprised peripheral blood. The receptors shown here come from a woman aged 25 to 39 with acute or convalescent COVID-19.

The chain recombines TRBV28 with TRBJ1-2; D is unclear. Per the germline V gene, CDR1 is MDHEN and CDR2 is SYDVKM. The CDR3 length is 16 residues. V was pared by 6 bases and J by 7 bases, with 24 bases between. As DNA, the CDR3 is TGTGCCAGCAGCCCGCCCACGGGAATTCGTTCGGGTGGCTACACCTTC. It yields the protein CASSPPTGIRSGGYTF.

This clone was counted only a few times. The J gene is TRBJ1-5, the V gene TRBV5-8, with 8 bases that match TRBD1. The CDR3 is 14 amino acids. The ends lost 4 bases at V and 6 bases at J; junction bases unmatched: 6. Germline-derived CDR1 and CDR2 are SGHTS and YDEGEE. The chain's CDR3 is CASSPRTGPQPQHF. CDR3 sequence (DNA): TGTGCCAGCAGCCCGCGGACAGGGCCTCAGCCCCAGCATTTT. Full variable domain (missing parts from reference TRBV5-8 and TRBJ1-5): EAGVTQSPTHLIKTRGQQATLRCSPISGHTSVYWYQQALGLGLQFLLWYDEGEERNRGNFPPRFSGRQFPNYSSELNVNALELEDSALYLCASSPRTGPQPQHFGDGTRLSIL.

V usage is TRBV5-5 and J usage is TRBJ2-1; 13 bases agree with TRBD2. Germline V gene data show CDR1 as SGHKS and CDR2 as YYEKEE (reference sequence). This CDR3 has 14 amino acids. With 0 bases clipped from V and 9 bases from J, the junction kept 0 bases outside the gene matches. CDR3 nucleotide sequence: TGTGCCAGCAGCTTGGGACTAGCGGGGGGTGAGCAGTTCTTC. Translated, it gives CASSLGLAGGEQFF.

The rearrangement links TRBV5-1 to TRBJ2-3, with 7 bases fitting TRBD2. In germline, CDR1 is SGHRS, CDR2 YFSETQ. V lost 3 bases, J lost 7 bases, and 8 bases stayed unmatched. There are 14 residues in the CDR3. The CDR3 DNA sequence: TGCGCCAGCAGCTCCGGGACTACTGGAAATACGCAGTATTTT. Its translation: CASSSGTTGNTQYF.

The rearrangement joins TRBV25-1 to TRBJ2-2; 7 bases line up with TRBD2. This CDR3 is 16 amino acids long. CDR1 MGHDK and CDR2 SYGVNS come from the germline V gene. After removal of 1 base from V and 6 bases from J, the junction contained 8 bases not matched to a gene. The CDR3 DNA reads as TGTGCCAGCAGTGAATTGCTGGGAGGGAAGTCCGGGGAGCTGTTTTTT. Translated, it gives CASSELLGGKSGELFF. Full variable domain (rest looked up from reference TRBV25-1 and TRBJ2-2): EADIYQTPRYLVIGTGKKITLECSQTMGHDKMYWYQQDPGMELHLIHYSYGVNSTEKGDLSSESTVSRIRTEHFPLTLESARPSHTSQYLCASSELLGGKSGELFFGEGSRLTVL.

The chain couples TRBV7-6 to TRBJ2-5, with D perhaps TRBD1 (5 bases). V was pared by 1 base and J by 2 bases, with 11 bases between. The germline gives CDR1 SGHVS, CDR2 FNYEAQ. The CDR3 consists of 15 residues. CDR3 nucleotide sequence: TGTGCCAGCAGCTTAGGACAGACGATACAAGAGACCCAGTACTTC. It yields the protein CASSLGQTIQETQYF.

The chain uses TRBV11-3 and TRBJ2-1; D may be TRBD1 (6 bases). CDR3 length: 12 amino acids. CDR1 SGHNT and CDR2 YENEEA come from the germline V gene. The V end lost 6 bases, the J end lost 5 bases, and 8 bases lay between the germline ends. CDR3 in amino acids: CASRRTDNEQFF. CDR3 coding DNA: TGTGCCAGCAGAAGGACAGACAATGAGCAGTTCTTC.

The J gene is TRBJ1-2, the V gene TRBV6-5, with 10 bases matching TRBD1. Germline V gene sequence: CDR1 MNHEY, CDR2 SVGAGI. The CDR3 loop spans 12 amino acids. V lost 7 bases and J lost 8; bases outside the gene matches: 4. Here the CDR3 DNA reads TGTGCCAGCACCAGGGACAGGGGAGGCTACACCTTC. This translates into CASTRDRGGYTF.

This CDR3 is CASSQGRTGLRGYEQYF. The CDR3 DNA is TGCGCCAGCAGCCAAGGAAGGACAGGCCTCCGGGGCTACGAGCAGTACTTC. The chain carries TRBV4-1 and TRBJ2-7; TRBD1 aligns across 7 bases. V lost 1 base, J lost 3 bases, and 12 bases stayed unmatched. The V gene's germline CDR1 is MGHRA and CDR2 YSYEKL. There are 17 residues in the CDR3.

J is TRBJ1-1 and V is TRBV2; D is possibly TRBD1 (6 bases). The CDR3 has 16 amino acids. Trimming pared 11 bases from V and 1 base from J, leaving 23 bases between. CDR1 is SNHLY, CDR2 FYNNEI, per germline. CDR3 DNA sequence: TGTGCCTGTAAAAGAGGGGGGGAACTAGGGAACACTGAAGCTTTCTTT. Translation gives CACKRGGELGNTEAFF.

The chain links TRBV6-5 to TRBJ1-1; possible D gene TRBD1, 5 bases. CDR1 is MNHEY, CDR2 SVGAGI, per germline. Between the trimmed V and J ends, which lost 3 bases and 10 bases, there was a span of 18 bases. The CDR3 loop spans 14 amino acids. For the CDR3, the DNA is TGTGCCAGCAGTTATTTTTCTCAGGGCGGTGCAGCTTTCTTT. Encoded protein: CASSYFSQGGAAFF.

The chain employs TRBV3-1 (or the pseudogene TRBV3-2) and TRBJ2-3; maybe TRBD1 (5 bases). V lost 6 bases and J 6 bases, leaving 13 bases between the germline ends. The germline CDR1 and CDR2 sequences are LGHDT and YNNKEL (reference sequence). This CDR3 is built from 13 residues. The CDR3 DNA sequence: TGTGCCAGCAGGCCCAGGGCGGTCGATACGCAGTATTTT. Its protein product is CASRPRAVDTQYF.

The chain joins TRBV5-6 to TRBJ1-6; D not certain. The V end was cut by 0 bases, the J end by 4 bases, with 5 bases between. This CDR3 spans 14 amino acids. Germline values: CDR1 SGHDT, CDR2 YYEEEE. CDR3 region: CASSLAQYNSPLHF. The CDR3 nucleotides read TGTGCCAGCAGCTTGGCCCAGTATAATTCACCCCTCCACTTT.

The V and J genes are TRBV15 and TRBJ2-7; 8 bases line up with TRBD1. In germline, CDR1 is LNHNV, CDR2 YYDKDF (reference sequence). J lost 0 bases, V lost 3 bases, and 7 bases had no gene match. The CDR3 sequence is 16 residues long. As DNA, the CDR3 is TGTGCCACCAGCAGCTGGACAGGGCCGAGCTCCTACGAGCAGTACTTC. Translating gives CATSSWTGPSSYEQYF.

The V gene is TRBV19, the J gene TRBJ1-3; 10 bases map to TRBD1. V dropped 5 bases and J dropped 2; count of bases not matched to a gene: 3. Germline V lookup: CDR1 LNHDA, CDR2 SQIVND (reference sequence). There are 15 residues in the CDR3. CDR3 sequence: CASSVGTGAGNTIYF. Written as DNA, the CDR3 is TGTGCCAGTAGTGTCGGGACAGGGGCTGGAAACACCATATATTTT.

The gene calls are TRBV9 and TRBJ1-6; D is undetermined. With 4 bases removed from V and 7 bases from J, the gap between germline ends came to 9 bases. Germline CDR1 reads SGDLS; CDR2 reads YYNGEE. CDR3 length: 13 amino acids. This CDR3 reads CASSPHGNSPLHF. The CDR3 coding sequence is TGTGCCAGCAGCCCCCACGGGAATTCACCCCTCCACTTT.

The chain combines TRBV10-3 with TRBJ2-7, with D perhaps TRBD2 (5 bases). The CDR3 is 13 residues long. Germline CDR1 reads ENHRY; CDR2 reads SYGVKD. V was cut by 5 bases and J by 2 bases, with 10 bases left in between. For the CDR3, the DNA is TGTGCCATCAGTTCTGAGGGAGCCTACGAGCAGTACTTC. It specifies CAISSEGAYEQYF.

The rearrangement uses TRBV7-2 and TRBJ1-2; 7 positions agree with TRBD1. CDR3 length: 18 residues. CDR1 SGHTA and CDR2 FQGNSA come from the germline V gene. V lost 0 bases and J lost 0; bases outside the gene matches: 10. DNA for the CDR3: TGTGCCAGCAGCTTAGCCTCAGGGACAGTCGAAGCTAACTATGGCTACACCTTC. This gives the protein CASSLASGTVEANYGYTF.

The chain links TRBV7-8 to TRBJ2-1; no firm D call. Germline CDR1 SGHVS, CDR2 FQNEAQ. This CDR3 comprises 14 residues. V lost 5 bases and J 5 bases, leaving 13 bases between the germline ends. The CDR3 DNA reads as TGTGCCAGCAGCCTTGATAACCGGGACAATGAGCAGTTCTTC. Translated, it gives CASSLDNRDNEQFF.

The V and J genes are TRBV6-5 and TRBJ2-1; the match to TRBD2 covers 10 bases. The CDR3 has 14 amino acids. The germline V gene encodes CDR1 MNHEY and CDR2 SVGAGI. V was clipped by 8 bases and J by 3 bases; unmatched bases: 4. As DNA, the CDR3 is TGTGCCAGCGGGCTAGCGGGGGTCTACAATGAGCAGTTCTTC. It translates to CASGLAGVYNEQFF.

This sequence joins TRBV9 and TRBJ2-7; 11 bases align to TRBD2. Germline V gene sequence: CDR1 SGDLS, CDR2 YYNGEE. V lost 4 bases, J lost 3 bases, and 3 bases stayed unmatched. The CDR3 consists of 14 residues. For the CDR3, the DNA is TGTGCCAGCAGCACTGGGACTAGCGGCTACGAGCAGTACTTC. This codes for CASSTGTSGYEQYF.

This clone was detected only once. This sequence joins TRBV6-5 and TRBJ1-2; the match to TRBD1 covers 7 bases. The CDR3 has 14 residues. The V segment lost 5 bases and the J segment 4 bases; nucleotides outside the gene matches: 7. CDR1 MNHEY and CDR2 SVGAGI come from the germline V gene. The CDR3 protein is CASSRDSWGYGYTF. CDR3 nucleotide sequence: TGTGCCAGCAGTAGGGACAGCTGGGGCTATGGCTACACCTTC.